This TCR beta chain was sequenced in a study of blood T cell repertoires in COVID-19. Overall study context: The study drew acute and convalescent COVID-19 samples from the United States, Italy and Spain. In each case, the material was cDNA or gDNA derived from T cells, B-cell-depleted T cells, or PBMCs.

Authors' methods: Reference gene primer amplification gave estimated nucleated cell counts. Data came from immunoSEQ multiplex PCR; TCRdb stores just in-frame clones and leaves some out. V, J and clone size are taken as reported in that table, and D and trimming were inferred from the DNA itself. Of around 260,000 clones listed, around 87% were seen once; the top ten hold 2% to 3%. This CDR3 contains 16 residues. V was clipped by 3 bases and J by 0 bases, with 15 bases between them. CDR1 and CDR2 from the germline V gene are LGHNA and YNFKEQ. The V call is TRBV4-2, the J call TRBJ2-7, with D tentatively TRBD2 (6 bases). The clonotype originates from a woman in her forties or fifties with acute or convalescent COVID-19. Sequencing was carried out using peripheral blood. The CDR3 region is CASSHPSAGLSYEQYF. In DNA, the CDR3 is TGTGCCAGCAGCCACCCCTCGGCGGGACTCTCCTACGAGCAGTACTTC.